The following is a T cell receptor (beta chain) sequence with its context. This sample was included in a study of blood T cell repertoires in COVID-19. Across the whole study: Whether acute or convalescent, the COVID-19 samples came from the United States, Italy and Spain. PBMCs, B-cell-depleted T cells, or T cells provided the cDNA or gDNA that made up the material.

Profiled with immunoSEQ multiplex PCR; TCRdb holds only in-frame clones, not every one. The data show about 270,000 clones, around 81% seen once. V lost 4 bases and J 4 bases, leaving 3 bases between the germline ends. From germline, CDR1 is SGDLS and CDR2 YYNGEE. This CDR3 has 11 residues. This sequence joins TRBV9 and TRBJ1-3; D gene uncertain. Sequencing used peripheral blood. The clonotype was recovered from a woman aged 45 to 65 with active or convalescent COVID-19. CDR3 sequence: CASSPGNTIYF. In DNA, the CDR3 is TGTGCCAGCAGCCCAGGAAACACCATATATTTT.